This TCR beta chain emerged from a study of cytomegalovirus exposure and HLA in healthy donors. Study-wide findings and caveats: Later on, an analysis found that several of the most significant clusters appeared to be linked to common viral pathogens, which included parvovirus B19.

With 60 Vbeta and 13 Jbeta primers, the PCR was carried out. Generated by immunoSEQ multiplex PCR, the TCRdb table keeps only in-frame clones and is missing some. The table records 90,000 to 110,000 clones, roughly an eighth of them present only once. The CDR3 covers 12 residues. Looked up from germline, CDR1 is SEHNR and CDR2 is FQNEAQ (reference sequence). V lost 4 bases and J 8 bases, leaving 12 bases between the germline ends. As regards this clone: Its antigen is currently unknown.

The sample consisted of PBMCs. This TCR came from a man in his forties in good health and CMV-seropositive. V and J are TRBV7-9 and TRBJ2-7; D is ambiguous. CDR3 bases: TGTGCCAGCAGCTCTCTAGAGAGCAAGCAGTACTTC. It codes for CASSSLESKQYF.